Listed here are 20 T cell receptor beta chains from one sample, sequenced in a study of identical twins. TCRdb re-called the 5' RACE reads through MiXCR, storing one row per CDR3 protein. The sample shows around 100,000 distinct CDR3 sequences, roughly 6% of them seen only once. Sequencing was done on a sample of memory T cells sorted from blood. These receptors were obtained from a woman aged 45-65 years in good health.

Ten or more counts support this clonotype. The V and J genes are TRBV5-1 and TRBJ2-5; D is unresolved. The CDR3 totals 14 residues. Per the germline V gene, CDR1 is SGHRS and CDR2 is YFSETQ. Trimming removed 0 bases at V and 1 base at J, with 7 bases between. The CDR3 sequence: CASSLGALQETQYF. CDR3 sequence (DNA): TGCGCCAGCAGCTTGGGGGCACTCCAAGAGACCCAGTACTTC. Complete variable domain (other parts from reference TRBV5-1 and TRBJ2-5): KAGVTQTPRYLIKTRGQQVTLSCSPISGHRSVSWYQQTPGQGLQFLFEYFSETQRNKGNFPGRFSGRQFSNSRSEMNVSTLELGDSALYLCASSLGALQETQYFGPGTRLLVL.

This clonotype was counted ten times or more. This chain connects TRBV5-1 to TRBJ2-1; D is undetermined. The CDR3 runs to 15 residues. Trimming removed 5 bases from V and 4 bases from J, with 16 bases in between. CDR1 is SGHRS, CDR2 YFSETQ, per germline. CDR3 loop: CASSQTGRNYNEQFF. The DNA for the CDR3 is TGCGCCAGCAGTCAAACCGGGCGGAATTACAATGAGCAGTTCTTC.

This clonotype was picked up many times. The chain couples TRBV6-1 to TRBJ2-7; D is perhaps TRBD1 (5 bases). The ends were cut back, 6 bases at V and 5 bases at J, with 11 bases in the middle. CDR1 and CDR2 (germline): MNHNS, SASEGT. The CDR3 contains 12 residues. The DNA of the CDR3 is TGTGCCAGCAGATCTACAGGAGACGAGCAGTACTTC. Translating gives CASRSTGDEQYF.

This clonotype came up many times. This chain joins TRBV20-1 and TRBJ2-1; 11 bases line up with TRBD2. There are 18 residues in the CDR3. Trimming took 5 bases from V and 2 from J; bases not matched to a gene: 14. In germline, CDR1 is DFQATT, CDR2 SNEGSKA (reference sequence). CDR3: CSAESTSGIAMAYNEQFF. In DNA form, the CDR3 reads TGCAGTGCTGAATCGACTAGCGGGATCGCCATGGCCTACAATGAGCAGTTCTTC.

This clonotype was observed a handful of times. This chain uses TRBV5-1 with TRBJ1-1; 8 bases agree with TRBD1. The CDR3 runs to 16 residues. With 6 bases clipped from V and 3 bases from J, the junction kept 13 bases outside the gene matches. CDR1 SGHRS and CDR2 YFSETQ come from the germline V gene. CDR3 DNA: TGCGCCAGCAACTTTGGGACAGGTGGCTTGTACACTGAAGCTTTCTTT. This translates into CASNFGTGGLYTEAFF. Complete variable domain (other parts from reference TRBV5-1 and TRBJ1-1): KAGVTQTPRYLIKTRGQQVTLSCSPISGHRSVSWYQQTPGQGLQFLFEYFSETQRNKGNFPGRFSGRQFSNSRSEMNVSTLELGDSALYLCASNFGTGGLYTEAFFGQGTRLTVV.

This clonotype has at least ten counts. The CDR3 DNA sequence: TGTGCCAGCAGTGAATCGGCCCTGACGCAGTATTTT. Amino acids: CASSESALTQYF. The rearrangement joins TRBV6-1 to TRBJ2-3; unclear D gene. V lost 2 bases and J lost 9, with 9 bases in between. This CDR3 is built from 12 residues. From germline, CDR1 is MNHNS and CDR2 SASEGT.

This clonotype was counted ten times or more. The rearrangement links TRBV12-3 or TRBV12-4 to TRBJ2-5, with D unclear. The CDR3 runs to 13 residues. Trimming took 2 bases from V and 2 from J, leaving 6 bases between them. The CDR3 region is CASSLLPQETQYF. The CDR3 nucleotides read TGTGCCAGCAGTTTATTACCTCAAGAGACCCAGTACTTC.

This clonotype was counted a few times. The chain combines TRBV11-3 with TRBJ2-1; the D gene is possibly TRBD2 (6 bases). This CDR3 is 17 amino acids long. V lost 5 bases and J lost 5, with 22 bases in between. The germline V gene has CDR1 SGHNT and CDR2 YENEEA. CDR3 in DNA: TGTGCCAGCAGCCCCAGGGCCGGGGACTCATTAAACAATGAGCAGTTCTTC. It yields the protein CASSPRAGDSLNNEQFF.

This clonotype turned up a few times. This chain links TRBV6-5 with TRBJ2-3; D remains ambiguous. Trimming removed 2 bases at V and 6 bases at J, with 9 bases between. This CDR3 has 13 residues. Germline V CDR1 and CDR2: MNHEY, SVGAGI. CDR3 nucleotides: TGTGCCAGCAGTTACCCCCTGGGGGATACGCAGTATTTT. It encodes CASSYPLGDTQYF.

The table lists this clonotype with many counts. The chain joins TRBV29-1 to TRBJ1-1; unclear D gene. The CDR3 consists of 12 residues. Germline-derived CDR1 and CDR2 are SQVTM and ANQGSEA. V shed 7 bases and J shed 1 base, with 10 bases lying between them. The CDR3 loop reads CSGRHGNTEAFF. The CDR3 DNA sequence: TGCAGCGGCCGACACGGGAACACTGAAGCTTTCTTT.

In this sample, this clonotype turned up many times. The CDR3 region is CASSLRLAGSTDTQYF. The CDR3 nucleotides read TGTGCCAGCAGCTTACGGCTAGCGGGAAGCACAGATACGCAGTATTTT. This rearrangement joins TRBV11-2 to TRBJ2-3, with 9 nucleotides matching TRBD2. J was trimmed by 0 bases and V by 2 bases; bases with no gene match: 3. CDR1 and CDR2 from the germline V gene are SGHAT and FQNNGV. CDR3 length: 16 residues.

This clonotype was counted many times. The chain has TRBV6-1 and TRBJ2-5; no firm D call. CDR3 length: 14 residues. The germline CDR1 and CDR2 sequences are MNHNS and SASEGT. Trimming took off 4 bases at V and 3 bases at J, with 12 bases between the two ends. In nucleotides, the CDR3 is TGTGCCAGCAGTGTTAACCCCCACAAAGAGACCCAGTACTTC. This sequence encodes CASSVNPHKETQYF.

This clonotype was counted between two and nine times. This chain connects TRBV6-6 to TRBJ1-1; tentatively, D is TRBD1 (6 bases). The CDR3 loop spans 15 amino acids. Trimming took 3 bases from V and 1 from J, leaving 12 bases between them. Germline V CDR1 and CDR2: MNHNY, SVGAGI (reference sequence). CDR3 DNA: TGTGCCAGCAGTTATTACCCAGGGGCGAACACTGAAGCTTTCTTT. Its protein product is CASSYYPGANTEAFF.

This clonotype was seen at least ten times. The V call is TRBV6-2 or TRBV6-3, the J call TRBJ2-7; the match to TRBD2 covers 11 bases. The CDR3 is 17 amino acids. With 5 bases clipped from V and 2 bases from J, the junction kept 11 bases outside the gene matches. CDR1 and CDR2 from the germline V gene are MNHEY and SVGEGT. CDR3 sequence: CASSSHGLAGLTYEQYF. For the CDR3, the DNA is TGTGCCAGCAGTAGCCACGGACTAGCGGGCCTCACCTACGAGCAGTACTTC.

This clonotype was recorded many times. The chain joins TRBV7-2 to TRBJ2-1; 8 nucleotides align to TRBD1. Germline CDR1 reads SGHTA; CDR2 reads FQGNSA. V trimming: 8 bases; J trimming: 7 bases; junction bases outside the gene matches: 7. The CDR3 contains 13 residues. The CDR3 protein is CASQGASENEQFF. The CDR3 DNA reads TGTGCCAGCCAGGGGGCCAGCGAGAATGAGCAGTTCTTC.

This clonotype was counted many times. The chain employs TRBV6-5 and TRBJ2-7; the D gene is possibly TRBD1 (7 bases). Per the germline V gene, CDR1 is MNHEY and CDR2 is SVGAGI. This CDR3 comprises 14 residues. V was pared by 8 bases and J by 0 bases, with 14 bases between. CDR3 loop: CASHPGGSSYEQYF. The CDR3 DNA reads TGTGCCAGCCACCCAGGGGGGAGCTCCTACGAGCAGTACTTC.

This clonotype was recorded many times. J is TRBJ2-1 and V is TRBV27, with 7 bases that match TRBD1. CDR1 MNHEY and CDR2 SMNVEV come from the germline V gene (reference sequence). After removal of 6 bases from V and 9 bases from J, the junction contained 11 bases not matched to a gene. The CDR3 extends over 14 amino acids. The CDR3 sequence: CASSPRDRWSEQFF. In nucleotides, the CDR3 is TGTGCCAGCAGCCCCCGGGACAGATGGAGTGAGCAGTTCTTC.

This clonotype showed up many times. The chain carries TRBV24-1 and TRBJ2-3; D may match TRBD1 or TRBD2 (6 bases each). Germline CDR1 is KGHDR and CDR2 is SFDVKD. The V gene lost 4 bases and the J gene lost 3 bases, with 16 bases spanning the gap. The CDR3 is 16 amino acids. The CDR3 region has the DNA TGTGCCACCAGTGAGTCTGGAAAGGGGGGAACAGATACGCAGTATTTT. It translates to CATSESGKGGTDTQYF.

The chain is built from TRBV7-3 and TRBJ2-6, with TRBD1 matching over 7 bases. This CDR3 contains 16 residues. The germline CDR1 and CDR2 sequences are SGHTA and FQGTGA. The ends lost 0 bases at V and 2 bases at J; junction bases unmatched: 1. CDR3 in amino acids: CASSLTTGAGANVLTF. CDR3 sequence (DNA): TGTGCCAGCAGCTTAACTACAGGGGCTGGGGCCAACGTCCTGACTTTC.

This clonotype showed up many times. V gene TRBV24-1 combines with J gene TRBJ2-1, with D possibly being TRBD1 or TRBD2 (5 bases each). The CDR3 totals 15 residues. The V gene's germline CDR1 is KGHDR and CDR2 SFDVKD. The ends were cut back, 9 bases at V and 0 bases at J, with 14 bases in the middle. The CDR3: CATGLPGSSYNEQFF. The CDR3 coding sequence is TGTGCCACCGGTCTCCCAGGGAGCTCCTACAATGAGCAGTTCTTC.